These 18 T cell receptor beta chains share one sample of origin, sequenced in a study of blood T cells in healthy people across ages (dated by TCRdb to between 2015 and 2016). Library generation was performed with 5' RACE. Sequencing was carried out with an Illumina HiSeq 2500. A second PCR of roughly 6 to 11 cycles was performed with a sample-barcoded 5' primer and a J-beta primer mix. The public sequencing data were trimmed at Q25 with fastp and processed into clonotypes with MiXCR by TCRdb, which kept only in-frame beta chains. Each record represents a unique CDR3 protein, reported with the most common genes and DNA among its rows. This sample has 850,000 to 1,000,000 distinct CDR3 sequences in its table, and roughly 51% of those were observed once. Of the sample, 20% to 25% is held by the ten largest clones. The sequenced sample was blood. All receptors come from a woman aged 60-70 years in good health.

The genes are TRBV6-2 or TRBV6-3 and TRBJ2-5; weak D call: TRBD2 (5 bases). Deletions cut 7 bases from V and 2 bases from J, with 11 bases between. Germline CDR1 MNHEY, CDR2 SVGEGT. The CDR3 contains 13 residues. CDR3 bases: TGTGCCAGCAAGAACCGGGAACAAGAGACCCAGTACTTC. Translating gives CASKNREQETQYF.

The chain employs TRBV20-1 and TRBJ2-7; D remains unclear. V shed 6 bases and J shed 4 bases, with 10 bases lying between them. Germline values: CDR1 DFQATT, CDR2 SNEGSKA (reference sequence). This CDR3 is built from 11 residues. The CDR3 region is CSATDWYEQYF. The DNA of the CDR3 is TGCAGTGCAACCGACTGGTACGAGCAGTACTTC.

The V gene is TRBV5-1, the J gene TRBJ1-1; the D gene is possibly TRBD1 (5 bases). This CDR3 spans 13 amino acids. V was pared by 2 bases and J by 7 bases, with 12 bases between. The germline CDR1 and CDR2 sequences are SGHRS and YFSETQ. The CDR3 protein is CASSFNGGGEAFF. The CDR3 DNA is TGCGCCAGCAGCTTCAACGGGGGGGGTGAAGCTTTCTTT.

V and J are TRBV4-1 and TRBJ2-3; possibly TRBD1 or TRBD2 for D (5 bases each). In germline, CDR1 is MGHRA, CDR2 YSYEKL. Trimming took 1 base from V and 3 from J, leaving 11 bases between them. CDR3 length: 15 residues. As DNA, the CDR3 is TGCGCCAGCAGCCAAGGAGCCAGGGAGACAGATACGCAGTATTTT. Amino acid sequence: CASSQGARETDTQYF.

V is TRBV20-1 and J is TRBJ2-1, with 15 bases lining up with TRBD2. CDR3 length: 16 residues. Trimming cost V 1 base and J 10 bases; bases outside gene matches: 8. Germline-derived CDR1 and CDR2 are DFQATT and SNEGSKA (reference sequence). CDR3 region: CSARVGTSGRSGEQFF. The CDR3 nucleotides read TGCAGTGCTAGAGTAGGGACTAGCGGGAGGTCCGGCGAGCAGTTCTTC.

The chain combines TRBV4-1 with TRBJ1-2; possibly TRBD1 for D (5 bases). The CDR3 consists of 14 residues. Germline lookup yields CDR1 MGHRA and CDR2 YSYEKL. Trimming pared 1 base from V and 7 bases from J, leaving 13 bases between. DNA of the CDR3: TGCGCCAGCAGCCAAGGCGGGACGCCGTCTGGCTACACCTTC. Translated, it gives CASSQGGTPSGYTF.

V usage is TRBV21-1 and J usage is TRBJ2-7; no DNA check was done on the table's D call, TRBD2. TRBV21-1 is deemed a pseudogene. The CDR3 has 15 amino acids. This CDR3 reads CASSKALAGACEQYF. The CDR3 DNA sequence: TGTGCCAGCAGCAAAGCGCTAGCGGGGGCCTGCGAGCAGTACTTC.

This clonotype turned up a few times. V and J are TRBV7-2 and TRBJ2-4; 12 bases fit TRBD2. V was pared by 5 bases and J by 4 bases, with 9 bases of the junction left unmatched. Germline V gene data show CDR1 as SGHTA and CDR2 as FQGNSA. The CDR3 is 17 residues long. The CDR3 spells CASSPPGLAGEKNIQYF. CDR3 nucleotides: TGTGCCAGCAGCCCGCCGGGACTAGCGGGCGAGAAAAACATTCAGTACTTC.

The CDR3 region is CASSPQDSEGTDTQYF. CDR3 sequence (DNA): TGTGCCAGCAGCCCACAGGATTCAGAAGGCACAGATACGCAGTATTTT. The rearrangement joins TRBV7-2 to TRBJ2-3; possibly TRBD1 for D (5 bases). Trimming shortened V by 5 bases and J by 1 base, and 16 bases separated the two germline ends. Germline CDR1 SGHTA, CDR2 FQGNSA. This CDR3 is 16 amino acids long.

The gene calls are TRBV7-3 and TRBJ1-6; perhaps TRBD1 as D (5 bases). The CDR3 loop spans 16 amino acids. Trimming cost V 0 bases and J 10 bases, with 16 bases left between them. CDR1 SGHTA and CDR2 FQGTGA come from the germline V gene. CDR3 residues: CASSLTPAGSGSPLHF. CDR3 nucleotide sequence: TGTGCCAGCAGCTTAACGCCTGCAGGGAGTGGCTCACCCCTCCACTTT.

The rearrangement links TRBV7-9 to TRBJ1-5, with TRBD1 matching 7 bases. After removal of 4 bases from V and 4 bases from J, the junction contained 10 bases not matched to a gene. This CDR3 is built from 16 residues. Germline CDR1 and CDR2: SEHNR and FQNEAQ (reference sequence). This CDR3 is CASSYAGTAFNQPQHF. The CDR3 bases are TGTGCCAGCAGCTACGCTGGGACAGCCTTTAATCAGCCCCAGCATTTT.

V is TRBV9 and J is TRBJ2-2, with 8 bases lining up with TRBD1. Germline values: CDR1 SGDLS, CDR2 YYNGEE. With 4 bases clipped from V and 5 bases from J, the junction kept 4 bases outside the gene matches. This CDR3 region has 14 residues. The CDR3 region is CASSTRQGTGELFF. CDR3 sequence (DNA): TGTGCCAGCAGCACCAGACAGGGGACCGGGGAGCTGTTTTTT.

The chain has TRBV29-1 and TRBJ2-3; the D gene is possibly TRBD2 (6 bases). Looked up from germline, CDR1 is SQVTM and CDR2 is ANQGSEA. Trimming left V 5 bases short and J 12 bases short, with 15 bases between. The CDR3 runs to 11 residues. CDR3 sequence reads: CSVLLGTLQYF. CDR3 DNA sequence: TGCAGCGTTCTGCTCGGGACTTTACAGTATTTT.

The rearrangement joins TRBV29-1 to TRBJ2-5; D is uncertain. The length of the CDR3 is 12 residues. Deletions cut 0 bases from V and 4 bases from J, with 6 bases between. CDR1 and CDR2 from the germline V gene are SQVTM and ANQGSEA. CDR3 amino acids: CSVEDGTETQYF. The CDR3 DNA follows: TGCAGCGTTGAAGATGGAACAGAGACCCAGTACTTC.

V and J are TRBV5-8 and TRBJ2-5; D possibly corresponds to TRBD1 (5 bases). The CDR3 is 14 residues long. Per the germline V gene, CDR1 is SGHTS and CDR2 is YDEGEE. Trimming pared 2 bases from V and 5 bases from J, leaving 13 bases between. The CDR3 DNA sequence: TGTGCCAGCAGCTTCCCGATGGGGCTGGAGACCCAGTACTTC. The encoded protein is CASSFPMGLETQYF.

This clonotype was seen only once. The chain uses TRBV2 and TRBJ1-4; D is ambiguous. CDR1 and CDR2 (germline): SNHLY, FYNNEI. Trimming pared 5 bases from V and 4 bases from J, leaving 11 bases between. This CDR3 region has 14 residues. This chain's CDR3 is CASSYPNFNEKLFF. The CDR3 region has the DNA TGTGCCAGCAGTTACCCCAACTTTAATGAAAAACTGTTTTTT.

On this clonotype itself: Sequence at one end of the junction differs from germline and may be a read error. V and J are TRBV12-3 or TRBV12-4 and TRBJ2-5; no reliable D call. The CDR3 is made up of 13 amino acids. The CDR3 DNA is TGTACCAGCACCCGGGTGAAACAAGAGACCCAGTACTTC. It encodes CTSTRVKQETQYF.

V usage is TRBV7-2 and J usage is TRBJ1-3; D is undetermined. Per the germline V gene, CDR1 is SGHTA and CDR2 is FQGNSA. The length of the CDR3 is 18 residues. V was clipped by 1 base and J by 0 bases, with 16 bases between them. CDR3 DNA sequence: TGTGCCAGCAGCTTAGTCTTTCTCGGACGCGGCTCTGGAAACACCATATATTTT. Protein sequence: CASSLVFLGRGSGNTIYF.